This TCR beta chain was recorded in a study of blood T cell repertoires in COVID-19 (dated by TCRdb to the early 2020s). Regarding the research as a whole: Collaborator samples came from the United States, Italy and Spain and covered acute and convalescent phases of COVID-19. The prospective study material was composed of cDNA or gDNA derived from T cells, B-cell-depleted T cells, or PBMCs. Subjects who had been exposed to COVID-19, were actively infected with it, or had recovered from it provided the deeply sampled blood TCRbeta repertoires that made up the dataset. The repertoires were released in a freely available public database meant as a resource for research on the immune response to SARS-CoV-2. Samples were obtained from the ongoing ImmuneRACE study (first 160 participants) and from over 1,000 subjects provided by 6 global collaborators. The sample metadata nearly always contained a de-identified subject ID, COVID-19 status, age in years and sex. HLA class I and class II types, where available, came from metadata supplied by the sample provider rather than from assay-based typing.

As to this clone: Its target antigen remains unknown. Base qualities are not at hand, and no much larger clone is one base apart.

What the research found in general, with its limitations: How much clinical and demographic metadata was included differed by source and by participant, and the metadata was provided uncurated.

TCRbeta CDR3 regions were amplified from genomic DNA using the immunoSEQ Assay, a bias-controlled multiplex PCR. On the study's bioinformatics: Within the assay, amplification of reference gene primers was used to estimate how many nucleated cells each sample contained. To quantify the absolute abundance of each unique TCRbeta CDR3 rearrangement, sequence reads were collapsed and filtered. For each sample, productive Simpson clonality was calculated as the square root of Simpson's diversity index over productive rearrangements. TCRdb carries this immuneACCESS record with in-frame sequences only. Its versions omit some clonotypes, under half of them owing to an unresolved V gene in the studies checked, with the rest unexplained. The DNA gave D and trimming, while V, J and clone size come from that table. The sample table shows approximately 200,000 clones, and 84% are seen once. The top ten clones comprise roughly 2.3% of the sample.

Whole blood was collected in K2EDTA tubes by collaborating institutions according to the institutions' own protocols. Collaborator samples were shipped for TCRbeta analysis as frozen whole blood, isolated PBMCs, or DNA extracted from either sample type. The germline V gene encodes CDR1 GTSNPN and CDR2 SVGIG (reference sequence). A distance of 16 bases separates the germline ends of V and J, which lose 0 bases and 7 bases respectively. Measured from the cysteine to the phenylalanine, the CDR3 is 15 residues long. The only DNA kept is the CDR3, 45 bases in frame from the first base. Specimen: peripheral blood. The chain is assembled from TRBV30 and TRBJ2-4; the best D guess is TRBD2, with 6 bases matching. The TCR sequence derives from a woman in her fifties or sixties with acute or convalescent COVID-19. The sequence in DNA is TGTGCCTGGAGTGTTTTTAGGGCAGGAGGGAACATTCAGTACTTC. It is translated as CAWSVFRAGGNIQYF.